This TCR beta chain was observed in a study of T cells of healthy individuals. J gave up 1 base and V 3 bases, and 6 bases lay outside the gene matches. From germline, CDR1 is LNHNV and CDR2 YYDKDF (reference sequence). This CDR3 region has 15 residues. MiXCR was run by TCRdb on the 5' RACE reads, yielding one entry per CDR3 protein. The sample lists 75,000 to 95,000 distinct CDR3 sequences; approximately 5.4% were seen once. The chain combines TRBV15 with TRBJ2-7, with TRBD1 identical over 7 bases. This sequence was found in a female donor in good health. The CDR3 loop is CATSRTRQGSYEQYF. CDR3 bases: TGTGCCACCAGCAGGACGCGACAGGGTTCCTACGAGCAGTACTTC.